Shown below are 22 T cell receptor beta chains from a single sample sequenced in a study of T cells in Graves' hyperthyroidism and ophthalmopathy. Amplified regions were TCR beta CDR3 sequences from RNA transcripts. Researchers ran a first-round RT-PCR on the TCR CDR3 using the HTBI primer set. MiXCR, run by TCRdb on the multiplex PCR reads, gives a single entry per CDR3 protein. Of hundreds of thousands of distinct CDR3 sequences detected, roughly a sixth appear once; the ten largest clones hold under 3.5%. Sequenced input: blood. Source of these receptors: a woman in her thirties or forties with Graves' ophthalmopathy.

In this sample, this clonotype turned up many times. This chain joins TRBV18 and TRBJ1-5; D uncertain. In germline, CDR1 is KGHSH, CDR2 LQKENI. The CDR3 consists of 14 residues. V lost 2 bases to trimming and J lost 7 bases, with 12 bases between them. This CDR3 is CASSPENGQQPQHF. The CDR3 DNA is TGTGCCAGCTCACCAGAGAACGGCCAGCAGCCCCAGCATTTT.

This clonotype showed up just a few times. This rearrangement joins TRBV2 to TRBJ1-6, with 8 bases aligning to TRBD1. CDR3 size: 16 residues. V trimming: 3 bases; J trimming: 2 bases; junction bases outside the gene matches: 3. Germline CDR1 SNHLY, CDR2 FYNNEI. The CDR3 nucleotides are TGTGCCAGCAGTGACCAGGGGGCTCCCTATAATTCACCCCTCCACTTT. It specifies CASSDQGAPYNSPLHF.

This sequence joins TRBV12-3 or TRBV12-4 and TRBJ1-6; D ambiguous. Trimming stripped 4 bases from V and 4 bases from J, with 8 bases between. This CDR3 comprises 14 residues. The CDR3 nucleotides read TGTGCCAGCAGTTCTTGGCTGTATAATTCACCCCTCCACTTT. Its translation is CASSSWLYNSPLHF.

This clonotype was counted a few times. The chain is built from TRBV30 and TRBJ1-3, with D unclear. Trimming stripped 8 bases from V and 0 bases from J, with 8 bases between. In germline, CDR1 is GTSNPN, CDR2 SVGIG (reference sequence). The CDR3 spans 12 residues. The CDR3 here is CAGNPSGNTIYF. CDR3 coding DNA: TGTGCCGGGAACCCCTCTGGAAACACCATATATTTT.

In regard to this clonotype: The junction shows a germline mismatch at one end, possibly a read error. The gene calls are TRBV6-1 and TRBJ1-2, with D maybe TRBD1 (6 bases). Germline values: CDR1 MNHNS, CDR2 SASEGT. The CDR3 is 14 amino acids. CDR3 protein: CTSSESIGGYGYTF. As DNA, the CDR3 is TGTACCAGCAGTGAAAGTATAGGGGGCTATGGCTACACCTTC.

This clonotype showed up many times. V and J are TRBV2 and TRBJ2-2; tentative D call: TRBD1 (6 bases). In germline, CDR1 is SNHLY, CDR2 FYNNEI. V was pared by 8 bases and J by 4 bases, with 14 bases between. The CDR3 runs to 14 residues. This CDR3 reads CASGVQGVTGELFF. The CDR3 bases are TGTGCCAGCGGGGTACAGGGAGTCACCGGGGAGCTGTTTTTT.

The V call is TRBV6-2 or TRBV6-3, the J call TRBJ1-4; TRBD1 agrees at 7 bases. The germline V gene encodes CDR1 MNHEY and CDR2 SVGEGT. With V trimmed by 6 bases and J by 5 bases, 9 bases remained unmatched. The CDR3 spans 15 residues. CDR3 loop: CASRWGTAKNEKLFF. The CDR3 nucleotides are TGTGCCAGCAGGTGGGGGACAGCCAAAAATGAAAAACTGTTTTTT.

V and J are TRBV30 and TRBJ1-1; D call uncertain. Per germline, CDR1 GTSNPN and CDR2 SVGIG (reference sequence). V lost 4 bases to trimming and J lost 1 base, with 10 bases between them. This CDR3 is 13 amino acids long. CDR3 sequence reads: CAWKAGPNTEAFF. The CDR3 DNA reads as TGTGCCTGGAAGGCAGGCCCGAACACTGAAGCTTTCTTT.

This clonotype was counted ten times or more. The V and J genes are TRBV2 and TRBJ2-7, with a tentative D call TRBD1 (5 bases). V shed 2 bases and J shed 0 bases, with 11 bases lying between them. CDR1 and CDR2 (germline): SNHLY, FYNNEI. The CDR3 runs 15 residues. The CDR3 DNA follows: TGTGCCAGCAGTGAAAGCTCCAGGGCCTCCTACGAGCAGTACTTC. As protein: CASSESSRASYEQYF.

Many counts were recorded for this clonotype. This chain joins TRBV7-8 and TRBJ2-1, with unresolved D. V lost 7 bases and J 7 bases, leaving 26 bases between the germline ends. The germline gives CDR1 SGHVS, CDR2 FQNEAQ. There are 17 residues in the CDR3. The CDR3, as DNA: TGTGCCAGCACCCTCTATGGGTTTTCCGGTAATCTTAATGAGCAGTTCTTC. Encoded protein: CASTLYGFSGNLNEQFF.

The chain carries TRBV27 and TRBJ2-2, with 8 bases aligning to TRBD1. The J segment lost 1 base and the V segment lost 5 bases, leaving 9 bases of the junction unmatched. The CDR3 runs 17 residues. Germline V gene sequence: CDR1 MNHEY, CDR2 SMNVEV (reference sequence). The CDR3 coding sequence is TGTGCCAGCAGTACCGCCACGGGACAGGTGAACACCGGGGAGCTGTTTTTT. Its protein product is CASSTATGQVNTGELFF.

The CDR3 nucleotides read TGCAGTGCTAACAGGGGGGCATCCTACGAGCAGTACTTC. The encoded protein is CSANRGASYEQYF. The rearrangement joins TRBV20-1 to TRBJ2-7, with TRBD1 matching over 8 bases. CDR3 size: 13 residues. Germline CDR1 reads DFQATT; CDR2 reads SNEGSKA (reference sequence). V lost 4 bases, J lost 1 base, and 3 bases stayed unmatched.

V is TRBV27 and J is TRBJ2-1; tentatively, D is TRBD1 (5 bases). With 6 bases removed from V and 6 bases from J, the gap between germline ends came to 18 bases. This CDR3 comprises 15 residues. Germline V gene sequence: CDR1 MNHEY, CDR2 SMNVEV (reference sequence). This CDR3 is CASRTQGAPGNEQFF. The DNA for the CDR3 is TGTGCCAGCAGAACACAAGGGGCGCCTGGCAATGAGCAGTTCTTC.

The chain uses TRBV20-1 and TRBJ1-2; D is undetermined. The CDR3 runs 12 residues. Per the germline V gene, CDR1 is DFQATT and CDR2 is SNEGSKA (reference sequence). The V end lost 1 base, the J end lost 3 bases, and 6 bases lay between the germline ends. The CDR3 loop is CSARAPDYGYTF. As DNA, the CDR3 is TGCAGTGCTAGAGCACCAGACTATGGCTACACCTTC.

This clonotype was seen more than once but under ten times. The rearrangement uses TRBV4-2 and TRBJ2-6; possibly TRBD1 or TRBD2 for D (7 bases each). V shed 6 bases and J shed 1 base, with 13 bases lying between them. The CDR3 sequence is 16 residues long. The germline gives CDR1 LGHNA, CDR2 YNFKEQ. CDR3 nucleotide sequence: TGTGCCAGCAGTCCCCAGGGGGGGTCTGGGGCCAACGTCCTGACTTTC. As protein: CASSPQGGSGANVLTF.

This clonotype occurred many times. The chain is built from TRBV12-3 or TRBV12-4 and TRBJ1-1, with 7 bases matching TRBD1. The CDR3 totals 14 residues. Trimming removed 6 bases from V and 1 base from J; junction bases left unmatched: 5. The DNA of the CDR3 is TGTGCCAGCAGCCAGGGACAGAGGAACACTGAAGCTTTCTTT. Its translation is CASSQGQRNTEAFF.

This clonotype has at least ten counts. The J gene is TRBJ2-1, the V gene TRBV11-2, with TRBD2 identical over 8 bases. Germline V lookup: CDR1 SGHAT, CDR2 FQNNGV. Germline trimming cut 5 bases from V and 4 bases from J; bases unmatched to any gene: 10. The CDR3 is 16 residues long. The CDR3 loop reads CASSPVSGGAYNEQFF. The CDR3 DNA reads as TGTGCCAGCAGCCCCGTGAGCGGGGGCGCTTACAATGAGCAGTTCTTC.

This clonotype was seen only a few times. The chain carries TRBV3-1 and TRBJ2-2, with D possibly matching TRBD1 (6 bases). CDR3 size: 19 residues. In germline, CDR1 is LGHDT, CDR2 YNNKEL (reference sequence). V lost 5 bases and J lost 0, with 22 bases in between. The CDR3 is CASSSHLGAGATNTGELFF. CDR3 in DNA: TGTGCCAGCAGCTCTCACCTGGGGGCAGGGGCCACGAACACCGGGGAGCTGTTTTTT. Full variable domain (remainder filled in from reference TRBV3-1 and TRBJ2-2): DTAVSQTPKYLVTQMGNDKSIKCEQNLGHDTMYWYKQDSKKFLKIMFSYNNKELIINETVPNRFSPKSPDKAHLNLHINSLELGDSAVYFCASSSHLGAGATNTGELFFGEGSRLTVL.

J is TRBJ1-1 and V is TRBV19; TRBD1 might be the D (5 bases). Trimming stripped 7 bases from V and 2 bases from J, with 14 bases between. The CDR3 length is 14 residues. In germline, CDR1 is LNHDA, CDR2 SQIVND (reference sequence). The CDR3 reads CASKEGGVNTEAFF. The CDR3, as DNA: TGTGCCAGTAAGGAGGGAGGGGTAAACACTGAAGCTTTCTTT. The complete variable domain, with remaining parts taken from reference TRBV19 and TRBJ1-1, reads DGGITQSPKYLFRKEGQNVTLSCEQNLNHDAMYWYRQDPGQGLRLIYYSQIVNDFQKGDIAEGYSVSREKKESFPLTVTSAQKNPTAFYLCASKEGGVNTEAFFGQGTRLTVV.

On this clonotype itself: At one end the junction does not follow the germline gene, possibly because of a read error. This chain connects TRBV7-2 to TRBJ1-1; D is uncertain. This CDR3 comprises 13 residues. Germline lookup yields CDR1 SGHTA and CDR2 FQGNSA. CDR3 loop: CASSFRNPPEAFF. CDR3 DNA sequence: TGTGCCAGCAGCTTCAGGAACCCGCCTGAAGCTTTCTTC.

A remark on this clonotype: A much larger clone lies one base from this, so it may be a read error. J is TRBJ1-1 and V is TRBV7-9, with 8 nucleotides matching TRBD1. The germline gives CDR1 SEHNR, CDR2 FQNEAQ (reference sequence). The CDR3 sequence is 14 residues long. V shed 5 bases, J shed 0 bases, and the junction held 2 bases outside the gene matches. The CDR3 DNA reads TGTGCCAGCAGCAAACAGGGGGTGAACACTGAAGCTTTCTTT. It codes for CASSKQGVNTEAFF.

This clonotype was recorded a few times. For the CDR3, the DNA is TGTGCCAGCAGCGGAAGACAGGGGTTCGGCAATCAGCCCCAGCATTTT. The encoded protein is CASSGRQGFGNQPQHF. The J gene is TRBJ1-5, the V gene TRBV7-8; 8 bases agree with TRBD1. Germline CDR1 is SGHVS and CDR2 is FQNEAQ. The CDR3 totals 16 residues. V was pared by 5 bases and J by 2 bases, with 8 bases of the junction left unmatched.